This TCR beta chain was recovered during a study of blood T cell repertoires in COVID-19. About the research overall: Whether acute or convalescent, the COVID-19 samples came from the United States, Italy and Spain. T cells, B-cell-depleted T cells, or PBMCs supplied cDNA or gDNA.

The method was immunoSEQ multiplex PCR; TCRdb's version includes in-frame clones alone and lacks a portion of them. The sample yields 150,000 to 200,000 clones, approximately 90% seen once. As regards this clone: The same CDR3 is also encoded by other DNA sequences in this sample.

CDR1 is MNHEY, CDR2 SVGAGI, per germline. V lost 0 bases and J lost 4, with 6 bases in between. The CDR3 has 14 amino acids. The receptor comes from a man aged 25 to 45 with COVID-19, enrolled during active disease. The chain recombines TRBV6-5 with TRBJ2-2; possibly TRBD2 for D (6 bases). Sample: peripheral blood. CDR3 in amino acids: CASSYSGGTGELFF. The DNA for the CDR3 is TGTGCCAGCAGTTACTCGGGAGGCACCGGGGAGCTGTTTTTT.